These T cell receptor beta chains were read from a single sample in a study of control samples from healthy donors and cancer patients. Measured with immunoSEQ multiplex PCR; TCRdb has only the in-frame clones, and not every one. The table lists about 150,000 clones, 94% of them singletons. The sample comprised blood. The source of these receptors is a man in his forties in good health. The CDR3 runs from the conserved cysteine through the conserved F or W. A D gene is named only where the DNA matches it firmly. For some rows the clone size is stated as once, few or many, or as a class when expanded; others skip it.

j_call,v_call,d_call,clone_size,cdr3_aa,cdr3_nt
TRBJ2-1,TRBV5-4,TRBD2,-,CASSPVGGVSYNEQFF,TGTGCCAGCAGCCCCGTGGGGGGGGTATCCTACAATGAGCAGTTCTTC
TRBJ2-2,TRBV24-1,TRBD1,-,CATSDLQGAGGELFF,TGTGCCACCAGTGATTTACAGGGGGCTGGCGGGGAGCTGTTTTTT
TRBJ1-6,TRBV28,-,-,CASSLEGGRNNSPLHF,TGTGCCAGCAGTTTAGAGGGGGGCCGGAATAATTCACCCCTCCACTTT
TRBJ2-7,TRBV4-3,-,-,CASSQGLGPYEQYF,TGCGCCAGCAGCCAAGGCCTCGGACCATACGAGCAGTACTTC
TRBJ2-1,TRBV3-1/TRBV3-2,TRBD2,-,CASSERGLGREQFF,TGTGCCAGCAGCGAGCGGGGCCTTGGGCGTGAGCAGTTCTTC
TRBJ2-5,TRBV6-1,-,-,CASSEAVGSRYQETQYF,TGTGCCAGCAGTGAAGCGGTTGGGAGCAGGTACCAAGAGACCCAGTACTTC
TRBJ1-6,TRBV6-5,-,-,CASGWGGSPLHF,TGTGCCAGCGGCTGGGGGGGTTCACCCCTCCACTTT
TRBJ1-2,TRBV7-2,-,-,CASSLGANYGYTF,TGTGCCAGCAGCTTAGGGGCTAACTATGGCTACACCTTC
TRBJ2-1,TRBV7-2,TRBD2,-,CASSWRGRGGSNEQFF,TGTGCCAGCAGCTGGCGAGGCCGGGGGGGCAGCAATGAGCAGTTCTTC
TRBJ1-1,TRBV27,-,-,CASGVAEAFF,TGTGCCAGCGGGGTAGCTGAAGCTTTCTTT
TRBJ1-3,TRBV3-1/TRBV3-2,-,-,CASSQGTSGNTIYF,TGTGCCAGCAGCCAAGGGACAAGCGGAAACACCATATATTTT
TRBJ2-1,TRBV28,TRBD2,-,CASSPPGGGTYNEQFF,TGTGCCAGCAGTCCCCCGGGCGGGGGTACTTACAATGAGCAGTTCTTC
TRBJ1-4,TRBV13,-,-,CASRKGLNEKLFF,TGTGCCAGCAGGAAGGGGCTGAATGAAAAACTGTTTTTT
TRBJ1-4,TRBV6-5,-,-,CATQRTTNEKLFF,TGTGCCACCCAGAGGACAACTAATGAAAAACTGTTTTTT
TRBJ1-1,TRBV10-3,-,-,CAISESGRNTEAFF,TGTGCCATCAGTGAGTCGGGTCGGAACACTGAAGCTTTCTTT
TRBJ1-2,TRBV5-6,TRBD1,-,CASSWDRGRDGYTF,TGTGCCAGCAGCTGGGACAGGGGGCGCGATGGCTACACCTTC
TRBJ2-2,TRBV9,-,-,CASSDRLSLDGNTGELFF,TGTGCCAGCAGCGATCGCCTCTCCTTGGACGGCAACACCGGGGAGCTGTTTTTT
TRBJ2-7,TRBV7-9,TRBD2,once,CASSPQAGGSYEQYF,TGTGCCAGCAGCCCTCAGGCGGGGGGATCCTACGAGCAGTACTTC
TRBJ1-6,TRBV6-2/TRBV6-3,-,-,CASSYSQGGSPLHF,TGTGCCAGCAGTTACTCGCAGGGAGGTTCACCCCTCCACTTT
TRBJ2-7,TRBV10-2,TRBD2,-,CASGPSGESYEQYF,TGCGCCAGCGGTCCTAGCGGGGAGTCCTACGAGCAGTACTTC
TRBJ1-5,TRBV15,-,-,CATSRDRQSNQPQHF,TGTGCCACCAGCAGAGATCGCCAGAGCAATCAGCCCCAGCATTTT
TRBJ1-1,TRBV7-9,-,-,CASSLGGLNTEAFF,TGTGCCAGCAGCTTGGGGGGGTTAAACACTGAAGCTTTCTTT
TRBJ2-1,TRBV30,-,-,CAWHMGPGEQFF,TGTGCCTGGCACATGGGGCCAGGTGAGCAGTTCTTC
TRBJ2-7,TRBV28,-,-,CASSKTPTYEQYF,TGTGCCAGCAGCAAGACACCCACCTACGAGCAGTACTTC
TRBJ1-1,TRBV6-5,-,-,CASRGRSDTEAFF,TGTGCCAGCAGGGGCCGGAGTGACACTGAAGCTTTCTTT
TRBJ2-7,TRBV6-5,TRBD1,-,CASSKGDRGLYEQYF,TGTGCCAGCAGTAAGGGGGACAGGGGGCTTTACGAGCAGTACTTC
TRBJ1-1,TRBV12-3/TRBV12-4,TRBD1,once,CASSETGFTEAFF,TGTGCCAGCAGTGAGACAGGGTTTACTGAAGCTTTCTTT
TRBJ1-5,TRBV12-5,-,-,CASGTPLSSAQHF,TGTGCTAGTGGTACACCATTGTCTTCAGCCCAGCATTTT
TRBJ1-1,TRBV14,-,-,CASSQGSRAFF,TGTGCCAGCAGCCAAGGAAGTAGAGCTTTCTTT
TRBJ1-4,TRBV14,-,-,CASSQDYRFRSTNEKLFF,TGTGCCAGCAGCCAAGATTATCGTTTCAGATCAACTAATGAAAAACTGTTTTTT
TRBJ1-2,TRBV28,-,-,CASAVQGGGYTF,TGTGCCAGCGCGGTGCAGGGAGGCGGCTACACCTTC
TRBJ2-3,TRBV6-4,-,-,CASSDSVGGTDTQYF,TGTGCCAGCAGTGACTCAGTGGGTGGGACAGATACGCAGTATTTT
TRBJ1-2,TRBV5-6,-,-,CASSFTGPMGYTF,TGTGCCAGCAGCTTTACCGGGCCTATGGGCTACACCTTC
TRBJ1-3,TRBV18,-,-,CASSPMGARQLLFSGNTIYF,TGTGCCAGCTCGCCCATGGGCGCCCGACAGCTTTTGTTCTCTGGAAACACCATATATTTT